This passage covers 13 T cell receptor beta chains from one sample sequenced in a study of blood T cell repertoires in COVID-19. Sequencing was performed with immunoSEQ multiplex PCR; in TCRdb, only in-frame clones are kept and a portion is missing. The data hold about 18,000 clones, with roughly 87% observed a single time. The sequenced material came from peripheral blood. The receptor set was obtained from a man aged 55 to 70 with active COVID-19.

The chain recombines TRBV3-1 (or the pseudogene TRBV3-2) with TRBJ2-2; D call uncertain. The CDR3 length is 13 residues. Trimming took 4 bases from V and 3 from J, leaving 6 bases between them. Germline loops: CDR1 LGHDT, CDR2 YNNKEL (reference sequence). The CDR3 sequence is CASSPRDTGELFF. The CDR3 nucleotides read TGTGCCAGCAGCCCTCGAGACACCGGGGAGCTGTTTTTT.

The genes are TRBV4-2 and TRBJ2-4; perhaps TRBD1 as D (5 bases). Trimming cost V 2 bases and J 0 bases, with 17 bases left between them. Germline V gene lookup returns CDR1 LGHNA and CDR2 YNFKEQ. The CDR3 covers 18 residues. CDR3 bases: TGTGCCAGCAGCCAAAGGGGCAGGTCTGATCTAGCCAAAAACATTCAGTACTTC. Amino acid sequence: CASSQRGRSDLAKNIQYF.

CDR3 DNA sequence: TGTGCCAGCAGCACTCAGGGCACAGATACGCAGTATTTT. It codes for CASSTQGTDTQYF. This chain uses TRBV21-1 with TRBJ2-3; TRBD1 is the table's D call, not checked against the DNA. TRBV21-1 constitutes a pseudogene. This CDR3 region has 13 residues.

The chain combines TRBV9 with TRBJ1-3; 8 bases fit TRBD1. V shed 0 bases, J shed 2 bases, and the junction held 4 bases outside the gene matches. CDR1 SGDLS and CDR2 YYNGEE come from the germline V gene. This CDR3 contains 16 residues. The CDR3 DNA is TGTGCCAGCAGCGTAGGACCGACAGGGGCTGGAAACACCATATATTTT. As protein: CASSVGPTGAGNTIYF.

The rearrangement uses TRBV18 and TRBJ2-5, with D perhaps TRBD2 (5 bases). Germline loops: CDR1 KGHSH, CDR2 LQKENI. The CDR3 extends over 17 amino acids. V was pared by 3 bases and J by 9 bases, with 26 bases between. The CDR3 sequence is CASSPSSGPPPGGAQYF. DNA for the CDR3: TGTGCCAGCTCACCGTCTTCCGGCCCGCCCCCAGGAGGAGCCCAGTACTTC.

The chain joins TRBV3-1 (or the pseudogene TRBV3-2) to TRBJ2-7; 7 bases are shared with TRBD1. The germline V gene encodes CDR1 LGHDT and CDR2 YNNKEL (reference sequence). Losses at the gene ends were 3 bases for V and 0 bases for J; bases not matched to a gene: 5. This CDR3 region has 15 residues. CDR3 sequence: CASSQRGHSSYEQYF. The CDR3 DNA reads as TGTGCCAGCAGCCAGAGGGGGCATTCCTCCTACGAGCAGTACTTC.

CDR3 in DNA: TGTGCCAGCAGCCCCCAGGTTCGGGGCTACACCTTC. This translates into CASSPQVRGYTF. This rearrangement joins TRBV5-6 to TRBJ1-2; D not certain. Trimming shortened V by 4 bases and J by 8 bases, and 12 bases separated the two germline ends. Germline V CDR1 and CDR2: SGHDT, YYEEEE. The CDR3 is 12 residues long.

The V gene is TRBV4-1, the J gene TRBJ2-3; D possibly corresponds to TRBD1 (5 bases). CDR1 is MGHRA, CDR2 YSYEKL, per germline. The CDR3 is 18 residues long. V lost 0 bases and J lost 4, with 20 bases in between. The CDR3 region has the DNA TGCGCCAGCAGCCAAGATCGGTTCTGGGGCCAGACCCCAGATACGCAGTATTTT. It codes for CASSQDRFWGQTPDTQYF.

The rearrangement joins TRBV11-2 to TRBJ2-6; D is undetermined. The germline V and J ends were trimmed by 8 bases and 0 bases, with 8 bases remaining between them. There are 14 residues in the CDR3. CDR1 is SGHAT, CDR2 FQNNGV, per germline. The CDR3 protein is CASREHSGANVLTF. CDR3 DNA sequence: TGTGCCAGCCGCGAGCACTCTGGGGCCAACGTCCTGACTTTC.

The CDR3 region is CASSWGRDRERRGELFF. The CDR3 nucleotides are TGTGCCAGCAGCTGGGGACGGGACAGGGAGCGGCGTGGGGAGCTGTTTTTT. This chain uses TRBV7-6 with TRBJ2-2, with 9 bases aligning to TRBD1. There are 17 residues in the CDR3. The V segment lost 4 bases and the J segment 8 bases; nucleotides outside the gene matches: 14. CDR1 and CDR2 from the germline V gene are SGHVS and FNYEAQ.

The chain has TRBV3-1 (or the pseudogene TRBV3-2) and TRBJ1-2, with TRBD1 matching over 7 bases. V lost 1 base to trimming and J lost 7 bases; unmatched junction nucleotides: 3. Germline loops: CDR1 LGHDT, CDR2 YNNKEL (reference sequence). This CDR3 comprises 13 residues. The CDR3 is CASSQGAGGGYTF. The CDR3 DNA sequence: TGTGCCAGCAGCCAAGGGGCAGGGGGTGGCTACACCTTC.

The chain combines TRBV4-1 with TRBJ1-1, with D hard to call. The germline CDR1 and CDR2 sequences are MGHRA and YSYEKL. V was clipped by 4 bases and J by 4 bases, with 10 bases between them. The CDR3 runs to 13 residues. The CDR3 bases are TGCGCCAGCAGCCTGGGCATGGGCACTGAAGCTTTCTTT. Its translation: CASSLGMGTEAFF.

The gene calls are TRBV4-1 and TRBJ1-1, with D perhaps TRBD1 (5 bases). The CDR3 covers 14 residues. CDR1 MGHRA and CDR2 YSYEKL come from the germline V gene. Deletions cut 8 bases from V and 1 base from J, with 14 bases between. CDR3 residues: CASSLGTGNTEAFF. CDR3 bases: TGCGCCAGCTCCTTGGGTACAGGGAACACTGAAGCTTTCTTT.